The entry below describes one TCR beta chain. CDR3 length equals 16 residues. Germline lookup yields CDR1 SGHAT and CDR2 FQDESV (reference sequence). J lost 8 bases, V lost 5 bases, and 14 bases had no gene match. The data derive from a study of blood T cell repertoires in COVID-19. Study at large: Samples of COVID-19 (acute and convalescent) were obtained from the United States, Italy and Spain. In each case, the material was cDNA or gDNA derived from T cells, B-cell-depleted T cells, or PBMCs.

Original processing notes: How many nucleated cells were present was estimated from reference gene primer amplification. Clones were read by immunoSEQ multiplex PCR, and TCRdb kept only the in-frame ones, dropping some. V, J and clone size derive from that table, while D and trimming were established from the DNA sequence. The sample shows around 64,000 clones, 80% to 90% of them seen only once. The chain has TRBV11-1 and TRBJ2-1; TRBD1 aligns across 8 bases. What was sequenced was peripheral blood. This clonotype was sampled from a man in his fifties or sixties with active COVID-19. The CDR3 sequence: CASSGRPDRVYDEQFF. Here the CDR3 DNA reads TGTGCCAGCAGCGGGAGGCCGGACAGGGTTTACGATGAGCAGTTCTTC.